The clone carrying this TCR beta chain was detected many times. Antigen unknown. The CDR3 spans 14 residues. V dropped 5 bases and J dropped 2; count of bases not matched to a gene: 3. Germline V gene sequence: CDR1 MNHEY, CDR2 SMNVEV (reference sequence). Uncontrolled infection, other autoimmune disease, pregnancy or lactation excluded patients. About 10 ml fresh peripheral blood yielded the PBMCs. The CDR3 regions of TCR beta were amplified from RNA transcripts. First-round RT-PCR targeting the TCR CDR3 was performed with the HTBI primer set. TCRdb reanalysed the multiplex PCR reads using MiXCR and keeps one entry per CDR3 protein. The sample shows around 690,000 distinct CDR3 sequences, around 15% of them seen only once. This specimen comes from a study of T cells in Graves' hyperthyroidism and ophthalmopathy. Regarding the study as a whole: Most expanded thyroid clonotypes above 0.001 also appeared in blood.

The material sequenced was blood. This sequence was found in a man in his forties or fifties with Graves' hyperthyroidism. The V and J genes are TRBV27 and TRBJ2-7; the match to TRBD2 covers 10 bases. Written as DNA, the CDR3 is TGTGCCAGCAGTCTTAGCGGGAGGACCTACGAGCAGTACTTC. It yields the protein CASSLSGRTYEQYF.